This TCR beta chain is from a study of cytomegalovirus exposure and HLA in healthy donors (dated by TCRdb to between 2016 and 2019). General notes on the study: In an earlier analysis of around 540 of the donors, roughly 300 Gb of sequence data and 90 million to 120 million unique TCR beta sequences from 150 million to 200 million T cells were reported. An early release covering more than 500 HLA-typed donors comprised about 310 gigabases of sequencing data and roughly 86 million unique TCR sequences. Among the roughly 400 genotyped donors, approximately 81% belonged to the genetic ancestry cluster associated with self-reported Caucasian donors. The aim of the study was to test whether cataloging public T cell receptors could identify signatures of past pathogen exposure. Using immunosequencing, the study profiled T cell repertoires from fewer than 700 subjects and related those repertoires to cytomegalovirus serostatus. Besides the first cohort of hundreds of subjects, a separate validation cohort made up of 90 to 150 different subjects was used. To predict cytomegalovirus infection status, the study brought together high-throughput TCR immunosequencing, statistical association of individual TCRs with disease status, and machine learning. In a later analysis, previously published TCR beta repertoires from 666 donors were re-analyzed and high-resolution HLA genotyping was added so that TCR occurrence patterns could be studied. Rather than using new phenotypic data, the later analysis identified candidate immune exposures from TCR beta sequences and from how often those sequences occurred across donors. An earlier analysis of 587 of the donors used high-throughput TCR beta sequencing to judge whether each TCR beta V gene segment behaved as functional or pseudogenic. Donor age, sex, ethnicity and CMV serostatus were collected together with the repertoire data. Genome-wide SNP genotypes for about 65% of the 666 donors were used in a later genetic analysis, which treated that subset as a discovery cohort. All discovery cohort repertoires had been generated on a single sequencing platform. Both class I and class II loci were covered by HLA typing, at four-digit resolution. The number of typed donors differed by locus: about 620-640 for A, B, C, DRB1 and DQB1; approximately 540 for DQA1; approximately 600 for DPA1; and some 430 for DPB1. Because of strong linkage in the cohort, a few DR-DQ haplotypes were treated as single units for association and clustering. Among approximately 370 genotyped donors of the cohort, an average of roughly 230,000 unique TCR beta nucleotide sequences was sequenced per donor, of which approximately 18% were non-productive. Broad study findings and their caveats: The cohort was sequenced for TCR beta chains only, and without alpha or paired-chain data the features that could be detected were limited. The authors suggested that the approach could potentially be generalized to other disease states and immunological phenotypes. Across donors, most TCR sequences were observed very rarely, whereas some public TCRs were present in many individuals. In a later analysis, HLA-associated TCR beta chains were found to be more clonally expanded and to have lower generation probabilities than equally common non-associated chains. In an earlier analysis of more than 450 of the donors, most TCR beta V segments were observed in productive rearrangements about 90% or about 30% of the time, broadly matching IMGT annotations. Most CMV-associated TCR beta chains appeared to be HLA-restricted in a later analysis, and the HLA associations seemed to be driven largely by CMV exposure. HLA typing was unavailable for some donors at each locus, so association tests used only the typed subset. The 87-base-pair reads could not distinguish some IMGT-functional V segments, including TRBV6-2 and TRBV6-3, so those segments were excluded. In a later analysis, the rate of TCR association differed among HLA loci, with DRB1 alleles having the most associated TCRs and HLA-C alleles having the fewest. Correlated functional status among segregating V segments might reflect linkage disequilibrium, but an unknown experimental factor could not be ruled out. An association between a missense DCLRE1C variant and V-gene and J-gene trimming of TCR beta chains was found in a later genetic analysis and replicated in an independent cohort. A further reported finding was that TCR beta sequences accurately predicted the HLA-A and HLA-B alleles for most subjects in the first cohort. A later analysis reported that several top co-occurrence clusters appeared linked to parvovirus B19, influenza, CMV and Epstein-Barr virus. In both the original and validation cohorts, the classifier was reported to diagnose cytomegalovirus status with high specificity and sensitivity. A later genetic analysis reported fewer N-insertions in productive TCRs among donors in an Asian-associated ancestry cluster than the roughly 620-donor mean. A cluster of highly shared sequence variants was judged likely to represent a technical artifact of the sequencing pipeline. The presence/absence analyses assumed that sequencing depth was roughly uniform across donors, and that assumption may not be true. The earlier analysis of 450 to 700 of the donors excluded seventeen rarely observed V segments, including chromosome 9 orphons, because counts were too low. Assigning TCR associations to individual alleles was difficult when HLA alleles, especially DR and DQ, strongly co-occurred. A total of 164 TCR beta chains were listed by the study as associated with cytomegalovirus. A few of the identified cytomegalovirus-associated TCR beta chains were confirmed in vitro to be specific for cytomegalovirus antigens. For the cohort, immune exposure information was limited to CMV serostatus. In a later analysis, about 16,000 TCR beta sequences were associated with specific HLA alleles at a false discovery rate of 0.05.

In this sample, this clone turned up once. The antigen it recognizes is unknown. Base qualities are missing; no much larger clone stands one base away. The cohort comprised around 700 healthy bone marrow donors. At the time of sampling, all cohort members were nominally healthy, though unrecorded immune exposures were likely present. The donor was CMV seronegative and was included in the group of approximately 350 seronegative cohort members. A peripheral blood sample was collected from each donor, and TCR beta sequencing was performed on peripheral blood mononuclear cells. The Qiagen DNeasy Blood Extraction Kit was used to extract genomic DNA from the blood cell samples. The library was prepared using the immunoSEQ multiplex PCR assay. For the multiplex PCR, a mixture combining 60 forward primers for TCR Vbeta segments and 13 reverse primers for TCR Jbeta segments was used. The CDR3 region of rearranged TCR beta genes was amplified from genomic DNA with a multiplex PCR assay. The amplified TCR beta libraries were sequenced on the Illumina HiSeq System as 87-base-pair reads. The source study handled its data this way. In a later analysis, 77 million or so unique TCR beta chains were counted across the roughly 610 repertoires, and approximately 11 million of these chains were shared by at least two donors. Raw reads were error-corrected and collapsed into unique sequences by a nearest-neighbor algorithm in which closely related sequences were merged to remove PCR and sequencing errors. Alignment of CDR3 sequences to IMGT reference sequences was used to assign V, D and J gene segments. Each retained sequence needed at least a six-nucleotide match to both a V gene segment and a J gene segment. Rearrangements were called productive when the CDR3 lacked stop codons and stayed in frame with V and J; all others were non-productive. Following IMGT convention, CDR3 was defined as the stretch from the second conserved V-encoded cysteine to the conserved J-encoded phenylalanine. Sequences without an unambiguous match to a single V gene segment were excluded from the earlier analysis of about 630 of the donors. An earlier analysis of several hundred of the donors called V segments functional above 56.7% productive rearrangements and segregating when the between-donor standard deviation exceeded 5%. To diagnose cytomegalovirus status from the catalog of TCR beta chain sequences, a statistical classification framework was built. V and J gene assignment, in a later analysis, came from comparing TCR nucleotide sequences with IMGT/GENE-DB human TR gene sequences. A later analysis assigned CDR3 sequences and most-parsimonious VDJ recombination scenarios with the TCRdist pipeline. In a later analysis, each TCR beta chain was defined by its CDR3 amino acid sequence together with its V-gene family, and reads lacking a unique V-gene family were excluded. In a later analysis, some 600 highly shared, low-generation-probability nucleotide sequences were removed to address suspected cross-contamination and a sequencing artifact. A later analysis calculated a clonal expansion index for each public chain from normalized within-repertoire ranks of inferred template counts. A later analysis computed generation probabilities with a VDJ recombination model fitted to out-of-frame rearrangements, and checked the results against IGoR. A later analysis scored TCR-TCR, TCR-HLA and TCR-CMV co-occurrence with hypergeometric tests, applying a repertoire-size bias correction to TCR pairs. In a later analysis, false discovery rates were estimated by permuting HLA or CMV assignments 20 times. In a later analysis, co-occurring TCRs were grouped using DBSCAN, with TCRdist sequence similarity added in when clustering inside HLA-allele-positive subsets. Repertoires with fewer than 30,000 or more than 120,000 public chains were left out of co-occurrence clustering, as were about 5 repertoires with anomalous nucleotide sharing. Not all clones reach the TCRdb copy of this immuneACCESS table, which keeps in-frame sequences only. Checked studies attribute under half of the gap to unresolved V genes and leave the rest unexplained. That table gives V, J and clone size, and the DNA gave D and trimming. This sample gives 100,000 to 150,000 clones in total; 70% to 85% of them show up just once. 2% to 3% of the sample lies in the top ten.

The germline V gene specifies LGHNA as CDR1 and YSLEER as CDR2. From the cysteine through the phenylalanine, the CDR3 covers 14 amino acids. Kept here is only the CDR3 DNA, which spans 42 bases and is read in frame from base 1. Trimming at the junction amounts to 3 bases on V and 2 bases on J, and the germline ends lie 11 bases apart. This chain joins TRBV4-3 to TRBJ2-7, and possibly TRBD1, on 6 matching bases. The receptor was isolated from a man aged 50-59 years in good health and CMV-seronegative. Material: PBMCs. The DNA is TGCGCCAGCAGCCAGACGGGACACACCTACGAGCAGTACTTC. It translates as CASSQTGHTYEQYF.